This TCR beta chain came from a study of cytomegalovirus exposure and HLA in healthy donors. Overall study findings and caveats: Investigators reported 150 to 200 TCR beta chains as tied to cytomegalovirus.

Per germline, CDR1 LNHDA and CDR2 SQIVND (reference sequence). Trimming pared 3 bases from V and 5 bases from J, leaving 16 bases between. This CDR3 has 15 amino acids. As for this clone: The antigen is undetermined.

Using immunoSEQ multiplex PCR, the repertoire was profiled, and TCRdb retains in-frame clones only, with some absent. The profile shows over 150,000 clones, roughly nine tenths of them singletons. This chain connects TRBV19 to TRBJ1-1; a weak D match, TRBD1 (6 bases). The sequenced sample was PBMCs. The receptor was derived from a young man in good health and CMV-seropositive. CDR3 DNA: TGTGCCAGTAGTATCTCTACCGGGACACTAACTGAAGCTTTCTTT. Residues: CASSISTGTLTEAFF. The full variable domain, its missing parts supplied by reference TRBV19 and TRBJ1-1, is DGGITQSPKYLFRKEGQNVTLSCEQNLNHDAMYWYRQDPGQGLRLIYYSQIVNDFQKGDIAEGYSVSREKKESFPLTVTSAQKNPTAFYLCASSISTGTLTEAFFGQGTRLTVV.